This T cell receptor (beta chain) was found in a study of human T cells and chemical hapten exposure. Attachment of unique molecular identifiers to individual cDNA molecules was performed in the library. A single record per CDR3 protein comes from TCRdb applying MiXCR to the RACE reads. The sample gives fewer than 85,000 distinct CDR3 sequences, more than 8.5% of which show up once; 2% to 2.5% is in the top ten. This clonotype appeared many times. Its antigen is not known. Study results and caveats: Correlating positively with patch test score were the PT1 expanded TCR counts. Versus controls, significantly more large CDR3 similarity clusters arose from expanded TCRs.

This CDR3 is 14 amino acids long. Trimming removed 0 bases at V and 4 bases at J, with 7 bases between. Germline values: CDR1 KGHSH, CDR2 LQKENI. Specified time point: patch test 2, 6 weeks after DPC sensitization. As to treatment: therapeutic diphenylcyclopropenone sensitization with weekly scalp DPC. Suited to DPC and affected by alopecia, the donors ranged from 18 to 70 years old. Sequencing used whole blood, obtained in connection with sensitization to the hapten diphenylcyclopropenone (DPC). The clonotype originates from a woman aged 25 to 39 with alopecia areata. Some clones in this sample may be carry-over from other donors' samples. The rearrangement uses TRBV18 and TRBJ2-1; D is unclear. The chain's CDR3 is CASSPPVRYNEQFF. The CDR3, as DNA: TGTGCCAGCTCACCACCGGTCAGATACAATGAGCAGTTCTTC.